This passage covers 18 T cell receptor beta chains from one sample sequenced in a study of blood T cell repertoires in COVID-19 (TCRdb year 2020). The method was the immunoSEQ multiplex PCR assay. Here the immuneACCESS table is served through TCRdb, limited to in-frame sequences with V and J called. Missing clones are a known gap in these copies; in checked studies unresolved V genes cover under half, and the rest lacks a known reason. The sample table shows 300,000 or so clones, and around 88% are seen once. Together, the top ten hold 1.6% of the sample. Sequenced material: peripheral blood. The receptors were gathered from a woman in her forties or fifties with acute or convalescent COVID-19.

V is TRBV28 and J is TRBJ1-4, with 10 nucleotides matching TRBD1. The CDR3 length is 21 residues. The germline gives CDR1 MDHEN, CDR2 SYDVKM. V shed 5 bases, J shed 7 bases, and the junction held 25 bases outside the gene matches. CDR3 sequence: CASSHRGGQGSYLGVTEKLFF. CDR3 bases: TGTGCCAGCAGTCATAGAGGGGGACAGGGGAGTTATTTAGGCGTAACTGAAAAACTGTTTTTT.

The CDR3 region has the DNA TGTGCCAGCGCCAGACTGTATAATTCACCCCTCCACTTT. Its translation: CASARLYNSPLHF. The chain has TRBV7-3 and TRBJ1-6, with D hard to call. The V and J ends lost 8 bases and 4 bases respectively, with 9 bases between them. The CDR3 length is 13 residues. Looked up from germline, CDR1 is SGHTA and CDR2 is FQGTGA.

The V call is TRBV7-9, the J call TRBJ2-7, with TRBD2 matching over 7 bases. The V segment lost 3 bases and the J segment 3 bases; nucleotides outside the gene matches: 8. CDR1 is SEHNR, CDR2 FQNEAQ, per germline (reference sequence). The CDR3 sequence is 15 residues long. The CDR3 DNA is TGTGCCAGCAGCTTTATAAGCGGGGCCGACTACGAGCAGTACTTC. Amino acid sequence: CASSFISGADYEQYF.

The genes are TRBV2 and TRBJ2-5; 10 bases align to TRBD2. The CDR3 is made up of 14 amino acids. CDR1 SNHLY and CDR2 FYNNEI come from the germline V gene. J gave up 5 bases and V 8 bases, and 8 bases lay outside the gene matches. The CDR3 sequence is CASRSGRRGETQYF. The CDR3, as DNA: TGTGCCAGCCGTAGCGGGAGGCGGGGGGAGACCCAGTACTTC.

The chain has TRBV5-1 and TRBJ2-5; 8 positions match TRBD1. Germline CDR1 reads SGHRS; CDR2 reads YFSETQ. V lost 1 base and J lost 5; bases outside the gene matches: 7. The CDR3 sequence is 15 residues long. CDR3 residues: CASSLTGGQGETQYF. CDR3 in DNA: TGCGCCAGCAGCTTGACAGGGGGTCAGGGGGAGACCCAGTACTTC.

This chain links TRBV28 with TRBJ1-5; D is unclear. The CDR3 is made up of 13 amino acids. V was shortened by 2 bases and J by 11 bases, with 13 bases between the two germline ends. Germline CDR1 is MDHEN and CDR2 is SYDVKM. CDR3 bases: TGTGCCAGCAGTTTAGGGCGAAGCCCAGCCCAGCATTTT. This translates into CASSLGRSPAQHF.

The rearrangement uses TRBV27 and TRBJ1-5; D is undetermined. This CDR3 has 15 amino acids. The germline V gene encodes CDR1 MNHEY and CDR2 SMNVEV (reference sequence). The ends were cut back, 6 bases at V and 4 bases at J, with 16 bases in the middle. CDR3 protein: CASSTRREQNQPQHF. The DNA of the CDR3 is TGTGCCAGCAGCACCCGCCGGGAGCAAAATCAGCCCCAGCATTTT.

The V and J genes are TRBV18 and TRBJ2-3, with 12 positions matching TRBD2. CDR3 length equals 17 residues. V shed 3 bases and J 0 bases; nucleotides not matched to a gene: 4. In germline, CDR1 is KGHSH, CDR2 LQKENI. The CDR3 region is CASSPGLAGHSTDTQYF. As DNA, the CDR3 is TGTGCCAGCTCACCCGGACTAGCGGGACATAGCACAGATACGCAGTATTTT.

J is TRBJ2-2 and V is TRBV5-5; 7 positions match TRBD2. Germline V gene data show CDR1 as SGHKS and CDR2 as YYEKEE (reference sequence). J gave up 6 bases and V 0 bases, and 11 bases lay outside the gene matches. The length of the CDR3 is 17 residues. DNA of the CDR3: TGTGCCAGCAGCTTGGGGCTAGCGGTCGGCTCGGCCGGGGAGCTGTTTTTT. Translation gives CASSLGLAVGSAGELFF. Complete variable domain (other parts from reference TRBV5-5 and TRBJ2-2): DAGVTQSPTHLIKTRGQQVTLRCSPISGHKSVSWYQQVLGQGPQFIFQYYEKEERGRGNFPDRFSARQFPNYSSELNVNALLLGDSALYLCASSLGLAVGSAGELFFGEGSRLTVL.

V and J are TRBV3-1 (or the pseudogene TRBV3-2) and TRBJ1-5, with 11 bases aligning to TRBD1. Trimming removed 9 bases from V and 4 bases from J; junction bases left unmatched: 5. Germline CDR1 is LGHDT and CDR2 is YNNKEL (reference sequence). The CDR3 has 14 amino acids. The DNA for the CDR3 is TGTGCCAGACGGACAGGGGGCGAAAATCAGCCCCAGCATTTT. It yields the protein CARRTGGENQPQHF.

The chain employs TRBV5-4 and TRBJ2-2, with D maybe TRBD1 (8 bases). The CDR3 covers 14 residues. CDR1 and CDR2 from the germline V gene are SGHNT and YYREEE (reference sequence). CDR3 residues: CATSRGQDTGELFF. The CDR3 nucleotides are TGTGCGACTAGCAGGGGGCAGGACACCGGGGAGCTGTTTTTT.

The chain carries TRBV28 and TRBJ2-1; tentative D call: TRBD2 (5 bases). CDR3 length: 15 amino acids. Germline CDR1 is MDHEN and CDR2 is SYDVKM. Trimming left V 2 bases short and J 2 bases short, with 10 bases between. The CDR3 loop is CASSLLARAYNEQFF. CDR3 nucleotides: TGTGCCAGCAGTTTACTAGCACGCGCCTACAATGAGCAGTTCTTC.

CDR3 DNA: TGTGCCAGCAGCCACTCCCGACAGGGCGACTATGGCTACACCTTC. It encodes CASSHSRQGDYGYTF. This chain uses TRBV9 with TRBJ1-2; TRBD1 matches 7 bases. There are 15 residues in the CDR3. With 4 bases clipped from V and 3 bases from J, the junction kept 9 bases outside the gene matches. Germline lookup yields CDR1 SGDLS and CDR2 YYNGEE.

With respect to this clone: One junction end disagrees with the germline gene, perhaps due to a read error. The V and J genes are TRBV29-1 and TRBJ1-2; D might be TRBD1 (6 bases). This CDR3 region has 13 residues. From germline, CDR1 is SQVTM and CDR2 ANQGSEA. The CDR3: CLAGGGLHYGYTF. DNA of the CDR3: TGTCTGGCGGGGGGGGGCCTTCACTATGGCTACACCTTC.

The chain has TRBV24-1 and TRBJ1-2; D gene uncertain. The CDR3 spans 14 residues. V lost 0 bases and J 0 bases, leaving 4 bases between the germline ends. Germline V lookup: CDR1 KGHDR, CDR2 SFDVKD. CDR3 region: CATSDLPTNYGYTF. The CDR3 DNA reads as TGTGCCACCAGTGATTTGCCAACTAACTATGGCTACACCTTC.

The rearrangement uses TRBV2 and TRBJ2-7, with TRBD1 identical over 8 bases. Germline loops: CDR1 SNHLY, CDR2 FYNNEI. V trimming: 3 bases; J trimming: 3 bases; junction bases outside the gene matches: 25. The CDR3 length is 21 residues. The CDR3 coding sequence is TGTGCCAGCAGTGACCCGACTTCGGGGACAGGAACATTTGGGGTTTTCTACGAGCAGTACTTC. Translated: CASSDPTSGTGTFGVFYEQYF.

The chain joins TRBV3-1 (or the pseudogene TRBV3-2) to TRBJ2-5; D is undetermined. Germline loops: CDR1 LGHDT, CDR2 YNNKEL (reference sequence). Deletions cut 4 bases from V and 5 bases from J, with 17 bases between. This CDR3 has 15 residues. Here the CDR3 reads CASSPEPTNSETQYF. As DNA, the CDR3 is TGTGCCAGCAGCCCAGAACCGACAAACTCCGAGACCCAGTACTTC.

The V call is TRBV5-4, the J call TRBJ2-7, with D possibly matching TRBD2 (5 bases). Per germline, CDR1 SGHNT and CDR2 YYREEE (reference sequence). The CDR3 covers 18 residues. The V end was cut by 1 base, the J end by 1 base, with 21 bases between. CDR3: CASSLSARGYTGSYEQYF. The CDR3 DNA follows: TGTGCCAGCAGCTTGAGCGCCCGAGGATACACGGGATCCTACGAGCAGTACTTC.